A single sample is the source of the 8 T cell receptor beta chains below, sequenced in a study of PD-L1 blockade in urothelial cancer. The method was immunoSEQ multiplex PCR; TCRdb's version includes in-frame clones alone and lacks a portion of them. The sample has over 65,000 clones; roughly 88% are singletons. Time point defined: pretreatment peripheral blood. The material was PBMCs, obtained around atezolizumab (anti-PD-L1) treatment. The source is a man between 65 and 80 years old with urothelial cancer.

The V call is TRBV27, the J call TRBJ2-7, with TRBD2 matching over 7 bases. Germline trimming cut 6 bases from V and 2 bases from J; bases unmatched to any gene: 4. Looked up from germline, CDR1 is MNHEY and CDR2 is SMNVEV (reference sequence). The CDR3 covers 13 residues. In DNA, the CDR3 is TGTGCCAGCAGGCCTAGCGGTACCTACGAGCAGTACTTC. It encodes CASRPSGTYEQYF.

The V call is TRBV5-1, the J call TRBJ2-1, with D maybe TRBD2 (6 bases). The CDR3 is 13 amino acids. Germline CDR1 SGHRS, CDR2 YFSETQ. Trimming took off 0 bases at V and 7 bases at J, with 8 bases between the two ends. The CDR3 sequence: CASSLASGNEQFF. The CDR3, as DNA: TGCGCCAGCAGCTTGGCCAGCGGGAATGAGCAGTTCTTC. Full variable domain (remainder filled in from reference TRBV5-1 and TRBJ2-1): KAGVTQTPRYLIKTRGQQVTLSCSPISGHRSVSWYQQTPGQGLQFLFEYFSETQRNKGNFPGRFSGRQFSNSRSEMNVSTLELGDSALYLCASSLASGNEQFFGPGTRLTVL.

The genes are TRBV2 and TRBJ2-6; 7 positions match TRBD1. V shed 8 bases and J 1 base; nucleotides not matched to a gene: 11. The CDR3 spans 17 residues. Per germline, CDR1 SNHLY and CDR2 FYNNEI. The CDR3 region is CASGPTGLESGANVLTF. In nucleotides, the CDR3 is TGTGCCAGCGGGCCGACAGGGCTTGAGTCTGGGGCCAACGTCCTGACTTTC. Full variable domain (rest looked up from reference TRBV2 and TRBJ2-6): EPEVTQTPSHQVTQMGQEVILRCVPISNHLYFYWYRQILGQKVEFLVSFYNNEISEKSEIFDDQFSVERPDGSNFTLKIRSTKLEDSAMYFCASGPTGLESGANVLTFGAGSRLTVL.

The J gene is TRBJ2-2, the V gene TRBV19; possible D gene TRBD1, 6 bases. Trimming took 4 bases from V and 2 from J, leaving 11 bases between them. The germline V gene has CDR1 LNHDA and CDR2 SQIVND (reference sequence). CDR3 length equals 15 residues. This CDR3 is CASSNRDINTGELFF. As DNA, the CDR3 is TGTGCCAGTAGTAATAGGGACATAAACACCGGGGAGCTGTTTTTT.

CDR3 in amino acids: CASSLSGATDTQYF. The CDR3 region has the DNA TGTGCCAGCAGCTTGAGCGGGGCCACAGATACGCAGTATTTT. This sequence joins TRBV5-6 and TRBJ2-3, with 7 bases lining up with TRBD2. The CDR3 consists of 14 residues. Germline-derived CDR1 and CDR2 are SGHDT and YYEEEE. Trimming took 1 base from V and 2 from J; bases not matched to a gene: 1. The variable domain in full, completed from reference TRBV5-6 and TRBJ2-3, reads DAGVTQSPTHLIKTRGQQVTLRCSPKSGHDTVSWYQQALGQGPQFIFQYYEEEERQRGNFPDRFSGHQFPNYSSELNVNALLLGDSALYLCASSLSGATDTQYFGPGTRLTVL.

The chain combines TRBV28 with TRBJ2-4, with 9 positions matching TRBD2. The CDR3 contains 19 residues. CDR1 and CDR2 (germline): MDHEN, SYDVKM. V dropped 4 bases and J dropped 0; count of bases not matched to a gene: 13. CDR3 in DNA: TGTGCCAGCAGTTCCCTGGGGGCGGGAGGGCTCCTAGCCAAAAACATTCAGTACTTC. Protein: CASSSLGAGGLLAKNIQYF.

DNA of the CDR3: TGTGCCAGCAGCCATTTTGGGGAGCGGGAAAGCACAGATACGCAGTATTTT. Translating it yields CASSHFGERESTDTQYF. This sequence joins TRBV5-4 and TRBJ2-3; 7 bases are shared with TRBD2. From germline, CDR1 is SGHNT and CDR2 YYREEE (reference sequence). After removal of 4 bases from V and 0 bases from J, the junction contained 11 bases not matched to a gene. The CDR3 has 17 residues.

CDR3 protein: CASSLRTSGLTDTQYF. The CDR3 DNA sequence: TGTGCCAGCAGCCTCCGGACTAGCGGGCTCACAGATACGCAGTATTTT. The chain uses TRBV11-2 and TRBJ2-3; 11 bases map to TRBD2. Per germline, CDR1 SGHAT and CDR2 FQNNGV. J gave up 2 bases and V 5 bases, and 6 bases lay outside the gene matches. The CDR3 sequence is 16 residues long.